This T cell receptor beta chain came from a study of cytomegalovirus exposure and HLA in healthy donors (dated by TCRdb to 2016 to 2017). For context, the study as a whole: The 500 to 800 repertoires of the first cohort and the approximately 110 validation repertoires were produced on the same platform, according to a later analysis. The aim of the study was to test whether cataloging public T cell receptors could identify signatures of past pathogen exposure. To predict cytomegalovirus infection status, the study combined high-throughput TCR immunosequencing, statistical association of individual TCRs with disease status, and machine learning. In addition to the first cohort of several hundred subjects, a separate validation cohort of over 90 different subjects was used.

In the case of this clone: The antigen it recognizes is unknown. One base away there is no much larger clone; base qualities are not given.

Separate from the roughly 630-subject first cohort, the validation cohort of 120 subjects was the group to which the donors belonged. The investigation overall reported the following: In a later analysis, TCRs clustered in the first cohort were found to also tend to co-occur in the 120 or so validation repertoires, with approximately 93% of cluster scores above 0. Most TCR sequences were observed very rarely across donors, whereas some public TCRs were present in many individuals. The study listed 164 TCR beta chains as associated with cytomegalovirus. It was suggested by the authors that the approach could potentially be generalized to other disease states and immunological phenotypes. The validation cohort had no HLA typing available for a later analysis, so co-occurrence within that cohort was assessed over all 120 or so repertoires. In vitro tests confirmed that a few of the cytomegalovirus-associated TCR beta chains recognize cytomegalovirus antigens. The classifier was reported to diagnose cytomegalovirus status with high specificity and sensitivity in both the original and validation cohorts.

The receptor library was made with the immunoSEQ multiplex PCR assay. From the authors' description of their analysis: To diagnose cytomegalovirus status from the catalog of TCR beta chain sequences, a statistical classification framework was built. TCRdb's version of the immuneACCESS table is confined to in-frame rearrangements and falls short of the full clone set. An unresolved V gene accounts for under half of the shortfall where checked; the remainder is of unknown origin. V, J and clone size were drawn from that table, and D and trimming were deduced from the DNA. This sample gives fewer than 200,000 clones in total; about 88% of them show up just once. 2% to 2.5% of the sample is taken by the ten largest. The trim is 2 bases for V and 5 bases for J, with a gap of 19 bases between the germline ends. CDR1 and CDR2 were assigned from the germline V gene as SGHDT and YYEEEE. The CDR3 holds 17 amino acids from the cysteine to the phenylalanine. Just CDR3 DNA is preserved here, 51 bases in frame from base 1.

This chain is built from TRBV5-6 and TRBJ1-4; the D gene is perhaps TRBD1, from 5 matching bases. The TCR comes from a woman aged 18-35 years in good health and CMV-seronegative. Material for sequencing was PBMCs. The nucleotide sequence reads TGTGCCAGCAGCTTTCCAACCAGGGTGAGTGGGAATGAAAAACTGTTTTTT. Protein translation: CASSFPTRVSGNEKLFF.